This paragraph reports one T cell receptor (beta chain). Its specificity is not known. This sample is drawn from a study of T cell responses to AZD1222 COVID-19 vaccine. The method was immunoSEQ multiplex PCR; TCRdb's version includes in-frame clones alone and lacks a portion of them. Of 100,000 to 150,000 clones listed, more than 80% were seen once; the top ten hold under 2%. Regarding the study as a whole: Repertoire sampling occurred only after the peak T cell response. Along spike, vaccine-associated CD4 TCRs were found throughout, with dominance at 160-218 and 743-854. The donor group comprised mostly white British people and more females; the analysis possibly underestimated clonal diversity. Just a handful of AZD1222 recipients tested seropositive at baseline.

The CDR3 length is 16 residues. Germline loops: CDR1 SGHKS, CDR2 YYEKEE (reference sequence). V lost 4 bases to trimming and J lost 4 bases, with 19 bases between them. The clonotype originates from an adult in good health. The sample consisted of peripheral blood, taken on day 0 of AZD1222 vaccination. The rearrangement joins TRBV5-5 to TRBJ2-3; D gene unclear. CDR3 sequence: CASSQLMADGADTQYF. In nucleotides, the CDR3 is TGTGCCAGCAGCCAACTGATGGCCGATGGGGCAGATACGCAGTATTTT.